The entry that follows covers one TCR beta chain sequence. The antigen is unknown. Stated time point: week 47, end of study. Each dose delivered 300 ug of mutant IDH1 20-mer peptide subcutaneously with imiquimod. Each of the donors came in with new WHO grade 3 or 4 astrocytomas that were IDH1-mutant and ATRX-lost. The germline V gene has CDR1 SGHVS and CDR2 FQNEAQ. The CDR3 contains 13 residues. The V end lost 1 base, the J end lost 7 bases, and 8 bases lay between the germline ends. This specimen belongs to a study of a mutant IDH1 vaccine in newly diagnosed glioma. As for the study in general: Vaccine administration was initiated 4-6 weeks following radiotherapy alone, or with temozolomide cycles. Radiotherapy, temozolomide, or both had been given previously, and both were given to most. In the visit schedule, V12 fell in week 35, while V13 fell in week 47.

Assay used: immunoSEQ multiplex PCR; TCRdb lists only in-frame clones, some missing. The sample has tens of thousands of clones, approximately 80% seen once. The chain uses TRBV7-8 and TRBJ1-5; D not resolved. The clonotype originates from a man aged 35-49 years with glioma. Sequencing used PBMCs, obtained from a glioma patient whose treatment included an IDH1 peptide vaccine. This CDR3 is CASSLEGWQPQHF. CDR3 sequence (DNA): TGTGCCAGCAGCTTAGAGGGTTGGCAGCCCCAGCATTTT.